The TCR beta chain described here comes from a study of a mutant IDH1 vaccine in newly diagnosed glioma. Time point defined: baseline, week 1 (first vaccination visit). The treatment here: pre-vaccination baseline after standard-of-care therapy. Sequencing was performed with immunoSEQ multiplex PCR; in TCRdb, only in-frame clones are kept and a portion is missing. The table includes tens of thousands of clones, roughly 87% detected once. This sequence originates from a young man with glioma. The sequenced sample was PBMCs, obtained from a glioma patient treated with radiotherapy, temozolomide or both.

The CDR3 DNA reads TGTGCCTGGAGTGCGGGACGGGGCATGCCCGGGGTATCACCCCTCCACTTT. This encodes CAWSAGRGMPGVSPLHF. The chain employs TRBV30 and TRBJ1-6; D may be TRBD1 (5 bases). CDR1 and CDR2 from the germline V gene are GTSNPN and SVGIG (reference sequence). V lost 1 base to trimming and J lost 10 bases, with 23 bases between them. This CDR3 has 17 amino acids. Full variable domain (outside the CDR3, taken from reference TRBV30 and TRBJ1-6): SQTIHQWPATLVQPVGSPLSLECTVEGTSNPNLYWYRQAAGRGLQLLFYSVGIGQISSEVPQNLSASRPQDRQFILSSKKLLLSDSGFYLCAWSAGRGMPGVSPLHFGNGTRLTVT.